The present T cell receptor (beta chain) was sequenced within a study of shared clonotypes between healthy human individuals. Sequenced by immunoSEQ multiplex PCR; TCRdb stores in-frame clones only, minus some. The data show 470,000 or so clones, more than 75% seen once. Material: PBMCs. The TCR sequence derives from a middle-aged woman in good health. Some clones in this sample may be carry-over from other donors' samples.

In DNA, the CDR3 is TGTGCCAGCAGTTTATTAGGAATTGGGGAGGGTAATGAAAAACTGTTTTTT. Its protein is CASSLLGIGEGNEKLFF. This sequence joins TRBV28 and TRBJ1-4; no definite D call. The length of the CDR3 is 17 residues. Germline values: CDR1 MDHEN, CDR2 SYDVKM. Trimming pared 1 base from V and 4 bases from J, leaving 16 bases between.